The rows below give T cell receptor beta chains drawn from one sample of a study of blood T cell repertoires in COVID-19. Libraries were prepared by immunoSEQ multiplex PCR; TCRdb keeps only in-frame clonotypes and omits some of them. The sample has fewer than 300,000 clones, approximately 89% seen once; the top ten hold roughly 2.3%. The specimen sequenced was peripheral blood. These receptors were collected from a woman between 25 and 40 years old with COVID-19, enrolled during active disease. Each CDR3 is given with its conserved first and last residue. Each record gives: J gene, V gene, clone size, D gene, CDR3 DNA, CDR3 protein. D genes are given only for firm matches. A row's size may be missing; if present it is once, few, many or a size class.

j_call: TRBJ1-5
v_call: TRBV19
clone_size: -
d_call: TRBD1
cdr3_nt: TGTGCCAGTAATATGGACAGGGCCAAGCCCCAGCATTTT
cdr3_aa: CASNMDRAKPQHF

j_call: TRBJ1-1
v_call: TRBV29-1
clone_size: -
d_call: TRBD1
cdr3_nt: TGCAGCGTTGAAAGGGACAGGGGGAACACTGAAGCTTTCTTT
cdr3_aa: CSVERDRGNTEAFF

j_call: TRBJ2-7
v_call: TRBV5-4
clone_size: few
d_call: TRBD2
cdr3_nt: TGTGCCAGCAGCCCTACTGGGACTACCTCCTACGAGCAGTACTTC
cdr3_aa: CASSPTGTTSYEQYF

j_call: TRBJ1-2
v_call: TRBV2
clone_size: -
d_call: -
cdr3_nt: TGTGCCAGCAGTGAAGGGGGCATTAGAGGCTATGGCTACACCTTC
cdr3_aa: CASSEGGIRGYGYTF

j_call: TRBJ1-6
v_call: TRBV28
clone_size: -
d_call: -
cdr3_nt: TGTGCCAGCAGACAGGAGAGCTCCTATAATTCACCCCTCCACTTT
cdr3_aa: CASRQESSYNSPLHF

j_call: TRBJ1-2
v_call: TRBV28
clone_size: -
d_call: TRBD1
cdr3_nt: TGTGCCAGCAGTTTACCCCAGGGACAGGGGGCAGGTGGCTACACCTTC
cdr3_aa: CASSLPQGQGAGGYTF

j_call: TRBJ2-1
v_call: TRBV18
clone_size: -
d_call: TRBD2
cdr3_nt: TGTGCCAGCTCACCCCGGACTAGCGGGAACTACAATGAGCAGTTCTTC
cdr3_aa: CASSPRTSGNYNEQFF

j_call: TRBJ1-1
v_call: TRBV11-2
clone_size: -
d_call: -
cdr3_nt: TGTGCCAGCAGCTTTAGACAGGCCAACCCGAACACTGAAGCTTTCTTT
cdr3_aa: CASSFRQANPNTEAFF

j_call: TRBJ2-1
v_call: TRBV19
clone_size: -
d_call: TRBD2
cdr3_nt: TGTGCCAGTAGTAGACTAGCGGGAGGTACCTACAATGAGCAGTTCTTC
cdr3_aa: CASSRLAGGTYNEQFF

j_call: TRBJ2-1
v_call: TRBV5-1
clone_size: -
d_call: -
cdr3_nt: TGCGCCAGCAGCTTGGAGGTAGGGACTCGGGGGTACAATGAGCAGTTCTTC
cdr3_aa: CASSLEVGTRGYNEQFF

j_call: TRBJ1-1
v_call: TRBV5-1
clone_size: -
d_call: -
cdr3_nt: TGCGCCAGCAGCTTGGCAGGTCGGCAGCACGAAGCTTTCTTT
cdr3_aa: CASSLAGRQHEAFF

j_call: TRBJ1-2
v_call: TRBV19
clone_size: -
d_call: -
cdr3_nt: TGTGCCAGTAGTATAGACTACTATGGCTACACCTTC
cdr3_aa: CASSIDYYGYTF

j_call: TRBJ2-6
v_call: TRBV7-2
clone_size: -
d_call: TRBD1
cdr3_nt: TGTGCCAGCAGCTTAGCGTTAGGACAGGGGTTCCCTGGGGCCAACGTCCTGACTTTC
cdr3_aa: CASSLALGQGFPGANVLTF

j_call: TRBJ2-1
v_call: TRBV6-6
clone_size: -
d_call: TRBD1
cdr3_nt: TGTGCCAGCAACCTACAGGGGGCGGGGGATGAGCAGTTCTTC
cdr3_aa: CASNLQGAGDEQFF

j_call: TRBJ2-7
v_call: TRBV6-1
clone_size: few
d_call: -
cdr3_nt: TGTGCCAGCAGTGAAGACATCCGTTCCTACGAGCAGTACTTC
cdr3_aa: CASSEDIRSYEQYF

j_call: TRBJ1-1
v_call: TRBV10-3
clone_size: once
d_call: -
cdr3_nt: TGTGCCATCAGCCCCTGGGGGGAGGACACTGAAGCTTTCTTT
cdr3_aa: CAISPWGEDTEAFF

j_call: TRBJ1-5
v_call: TRBV28
clone_size: -
d_call: -
cdr3_nt: TGTGCCAGCCGACTCCGGAGGACAGACAATCAGCCCCAGCATTTT
cdr3_aa: CASRLRRTDNQPQHF

j_call: TRBJ1-1
v_call: TRBV6-6
clone_size: -
d_call: -
cdr3_nt: TGTGCCAGCAGCCGAGGACAGTTGAACACTGAAGCTTTCTTT
cdr3_aa: CASSRGQLNTEAFF

j_call: TRBJ1-6
v_call: TRBV6-6
clone_size: -
d_call: -
cdr3_nt: TGTGCCAGCAGTTACGGGGGACAAGATTCACCCCTCCACTTT
cdr3_aa: CASSYGGQDSPLHF

j_call: TRBJ1-4
v_call: TRBV6-6
clone_size: once
d_call: -
cdr3_nt: TGTGCCAGCAGTTTCCCCCTAGCAACTAATGAAAAACTGTTTTTT
cdr3_aa: CASSFPLATNEKLFF

j_call: TRBJ2-7
v_call: TRBV2
clone_size: -
d_call: TRBD1
cdr3_nt: TGTGCCAGCGGGCCGGGACAGGGGGCCTACGAGCAGTACTTC
cdr3_aa: CASGPGQGAYEQYF

j_call: TRBJ2-3
v_call: TRBV27
clone_size: -
d_call: -
cdr3_nt: TGTGCCAGCAGTTGGCAGGTGTCAGATACGCAGTATTTT
cdr3_aa: CASSWQVSDTQYF

j_call: TRBJ2-5
v_call: TRBV11-2
clone_size: -
d_call: -
cdr3_nt: TGTGCCAGCCGTCATCACAGGGCCCAAGAGACCCAGTACTTC
cdr3_aa: CASRHHRAQETQYF

j_call: TRBJ2-7
v_call: TRBV3-1/TRBV3-2
clone_size: -
d_call: TRBD2
cdr3_nt: TGTGCCAGCAGCATAGGGACTACCTACGAGCAGTACTTC
cdr3_aa: CASSIGTTYEQYF

j_call: TRBJ1-1
v_call: TRBV5-1
clone_size: -
d_call: -
cdr3_nt: TGCGCCAGCAGCCAGGTCCTGAACACTGAAGCTTTCTTT
cdr3_aa: CASSQVLNTEAFF

j_call: TRBJ2-7
v_call: TRBV7-2
clone_size: -
d_call: TRBD2
cdr3_nt: TGTGCCAGCACCCAGCGGATAGCGGGACACTACGAGCAGTACTTC
cdr3_aa: CASTQRIAGHYEQYF

j_call: TRBJ2-2
v_call: TRBV7-9
clone_size: -
d_call: -
cdr3_nt: TGTGCCAGCAGACGAAATACCCTAAGGGGGGGCAGTACGACCGGGGAGCTGTTTTTT
cdr3_aa: CASRRNTLRGGSTTGELFF

j_call: TRBJ1-1
v_call: TRBV19
clone_size: -
d_call: TRBD1
cdr3_nt: TGTGCCAGTAGTTCGCGGACAGGGGGCCGGAGGACTGAAGCTTTCTTT
cdr3_aa: CASSSRTGGRRTEAFF

j_call: TRBJ1-1
v_call: TRBV19
clone_size: -
d_call: -
cdr3_nt: TGTGCCAGTAGTAACCCGGACAGCCAGAACACTGAAGCTTTCTTT
cdr3_aa: CASSNPDSQNTEAFF

j_call: TRBJ1-2
v_call: TRBV19
clone_size: -
d_call: TRBD1
cdr3_nt: TGTGCCAGTAGACCCACAGGGGGCCAGATCTATGGCTACACCTTC
cdr3_aa: CASRPTGGQIYGYTF

j_call: TRBJ2-5
v_call: TRBV6-6
clone_size: -
d_call: TRBD2
cdr3_nt: TGTGCCAGCAGTTACGTAGGGAGGGCCGGTCAAGAGACCCAGTACTTC
cdr3_aa: CASSYVGRAGQETQYF

j_call: TRBJ2-1
v_call: TRBV14
clone_size: -
d_call: -
cdr3_nt: TGTGCCAGCAGCCAAGAATTCGACTGGACTTACAATGAGCAGTTCTTC
cdr3_aa: CASSQEFDWTYNEQFF

j_call: TRBJ1-4
v_call: TRBV7-8
clone_size: few
d_call: TRBD1
cdr3_nt: TGTGCCAGCAGCTCACCGGGACAGGCCGTAAAACTGTTTTTT
cdr3_aa: CASSSPGQAVKLFF

j_call: TRBJ1-5
v_call: TRBV28
clone_size: -
d_call: -
cdr3_nt: TGTGCCAGCAGTTTACTAGCCGGGAGTGGCAATCAGCCCCAGCATTTT
cdr3_aa: CASSLLAGSGNQPQHF

j_call: TRBJ2-5
v_call: TRBV11-2
clone_size: -
d_call: -
cdr3_nt: TGTGCCAGCAGCTTAGGGGGACTTTTCGAGACCCAGTACTTC
cdr3_aa: CASSLGGLFETQYF

j_call: TRBJ1-1
v_call: TRBV5-4
clone_size: once
d_call: -
cdr3_nt: TGTGCCAGCAGCTTGGAAATGTCTTTGAACACTGAAGCTTTCTTT
cdr3_aa: CASSLEMSLNTEAFF

j_call: TRBJ1-2
v_call: TRBV18
clone_size: -
d_call: TRBD1
cdr3_nt: TGTGCCAGCTCACTAGAGACAGGGGCAGGTCGCTATGGCTACACCTTC
cdr3_aa: CASSLETGAGRYGYTF

j_call: TRBJ1-5
v_call: TRBV6-5
clone_size: -
d_call: -
cdr3_nt: TGTGCCAGCAGTTCCAATCCCCGCAATCAGCCCCAGCATTTT
cdr3_aa: CASSSNPRNQPQHF

j_call: TRBJ1-3
v_call: TRBV6-5
clone_size: -
d_call: TRBD1
cdr3_nt: TGTGCCAGCAGCGGGACAGCTTCTGGAAACACCATATATTTT
cdr3_aa: CASSGTASGNTIYF

j_call: TRBJ2-3
v_call: TRBV5-1
clone_size: once
d_call: -
cdr3_nt: TGCGCCAGCAGCTTTAAGACCGCAGGTAGCACAGATACGCAGTATTTT
cdr3_aa: CASSFKTAGSTDTQYF

j_call: TRBJ1-1
v_call: TRBV5-4
clone_size: -
d_call: -
cdr3_nt: TGTGCCAGCAGCGCCGGGGGGGCCATGAACACTGAAGCTTTCTTT
cdr3_aa: CASSAGGAMNTEAFF

j_call: TRBJ2-3
v_call: TRBV7-6
clone_size: -
d_call: TRBD2
cdr3_nt: TGTGCCAGCAGCTTAGCGGGAGCGGGAGGTCGTAATACGCAGTATTTT
cdr3_aa: CASSLAGAGGRNTQYF

j_call: TRBJ1-1
v_call: TRBV9
clone_size: -
d_call: TRBD1
cdr3_nt: TGTGCCAGCAGCGTAGGGCCTCAGGGGGAAACTGAAGCTTTCTTT
cdr3_aa: CASSVGPQGETEAFF

j_call: TRBJ2-7
v_call: TRBV10-1
clone_size: once
d_call: -
cdr3_nt: TGCGCCAGTGGGACAACGACCTACGAGCAGTACTTC
cdr3_aa: CASGTTTYEQYF

j_call: TRBJ1-3
v_call: TRBV30
clone_size: -
d_call: TRBD1
cdr3_nt: TGTGCCTGGAGTAAGGGGGCCCCCTCTGGAAACACCATATATTTT
cdr3_aa: CAWSKGAPSGNTIYF

j_call: TRBJ1-2
v_call: TRBV2
clone_size: -
d_call: -
cdr3_nt: TGTGCCAGCAGAGACACAGGGACCTCCAAGGGTGGCTACACCTTC
cdr3_aa: CASRDTGTSKGGYTF

j_call: TRBJ2-2
v_call: TRBV6-2/TRBV6-3
clone_size: -
d_call: TRBD2
cdr3_nt: TGTGCCAGCAGTTACTTAGCCGGGACTAGCGGGAGGGCCGCGAACACCGGGGAGCTGTTTTTT
cdr3_aa: CASSYLAGTSGRAANTGELFF

j_call: TRBJ1-6
v_call: TRBV30
clone_size: -
d_call: -
cdr3_nt: TGTGCCTGGAGTGTTCTTTCTGCCTATAATTCACCCCTCCACTTT
cdr3_aa: CAWSVLSAYNSPLHF

j_call: TRBJ2-3
v_call: TRBV27
clone_size: once
d_call: TRBD2
cdr3_nt: TGTGCCAGCAGTTTAGAGAGCGGGAGGGCGGCAGATACGCAGTATTTT
cdr3_aa: CASSLESGRAADTQYF

j_call: TRBJ1-3
v_call: TRBV12-3/TRBV12-4
clone_size: -
d_call: -
cdr3_nt: TGTGCCAGCAGCCCCAGGGGAGGAAACACCATATATTTT
cdr3_aa: CASSPRGGNTIYF

j_call: TRBJ1-5
v_call: TRBV27
clone_size: -
d_call: TRBD1
cdr3_nt: TGTGCCAGCAGGGAAGGTGGACAGGGGTCCCGCTATAGCAATCAGCCCCAGCATTTT
cdr3_aa: CASREGGQGSRYSNQPQHF

j_call: TRBJ2-7
v_call: TRBV30
clone_size: once
d_call: TRBD2
cdr3_nt: TGTGCCTGGAGCCGGACTAGCGGACTCTACGAGCAGTACTTC
cdr3_aa: CAWSRTSGLYEQYF

j_call: TRBJ1-5
v_call: TRBV27
clone_size: once
d_call: -
cdr3_nt: TGTGCCAGCAGTTTAACAGGGAGCAATCAGCCCCAGCATTTT
cdr3_aa: CASSLTGSNQPQHF

j_call: TRBJ2-1
v_call: TRBV18
clone_size: -
d_call: -
cdr3_nt: TGTGCCAGCTCACCACCGCCGGAGTTCGCTACTAGTTCGCCTGAGCAGTTCTTC
cdr3_aa: CASSPPPEFATSSPEQFF